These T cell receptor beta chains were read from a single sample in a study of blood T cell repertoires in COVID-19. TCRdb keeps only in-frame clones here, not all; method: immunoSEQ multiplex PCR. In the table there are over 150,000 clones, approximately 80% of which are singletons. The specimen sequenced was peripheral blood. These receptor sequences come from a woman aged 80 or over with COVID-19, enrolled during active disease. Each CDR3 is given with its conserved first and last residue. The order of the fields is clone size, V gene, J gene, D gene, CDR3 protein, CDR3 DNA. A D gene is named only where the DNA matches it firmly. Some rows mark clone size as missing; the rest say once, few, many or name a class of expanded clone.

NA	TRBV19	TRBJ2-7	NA	CASSADSPSSYEQYF	TGTGCCAGTAGTGCCGACAGTCCTTCTTCCTACGAGCAGTACTTC
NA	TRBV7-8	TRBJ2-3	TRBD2	CASSLPTGTSGATDTQYF	TGTGCCAGCAGCTTACCCACCGGGACTAGCGGGGCCACAGATACGCAGTATTTT
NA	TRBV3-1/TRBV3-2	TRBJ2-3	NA	CASSQMTGDTDTQYF	TGTGCCAGCAGCCAAATGACGGGGGACACAGATACGCAGTATTTT
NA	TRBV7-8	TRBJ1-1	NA	CASSLVTGRLALNTEAFF	TGTGCCAGCAGCTTAGTAACAGGGCGTCTGGCGCTGAACACTGAAGCTTTCTTT
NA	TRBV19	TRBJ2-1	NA	CASREGARAYNEQFF	TGTGCCAGTAGGGAGGGCGCTAGGGCCTACAATGAGCAGTTCTTC
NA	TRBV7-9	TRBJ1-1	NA	CASSLTGAWGTEAFF	TGTGCCAGCAGCTTAACAGGAGCTTGGGGCACTGAAGCTTTCTTT
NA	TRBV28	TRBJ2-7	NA	CASSLGDEQYF	TGTGCCAGCAGTTTAGGAGACGAGCAGTACTTC
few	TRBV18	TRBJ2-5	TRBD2	CASSPDLGGETQYF	TGTGCCAGCTCACCAGATCTCGGGGGGGAGACCCAGTACTTC
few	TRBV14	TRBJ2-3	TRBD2	CASSPFSGGGSTDTQYF	TGTGCCAGCAGCCCTTTCTCTGGCGGGGGGAGCACAGATACGCAGTATTTT
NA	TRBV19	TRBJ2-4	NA	CASSPNRDAKNIQYF	TGTGCCAGTAGCCCGAACAGGGATGCCAAAAACATTCAGTACTTC
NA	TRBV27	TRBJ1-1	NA	CASSSYTGGYTEAFF	TGTGCCAGCAGTTCCTACACAGGCGGATACACTGAAGCTTTCTTT
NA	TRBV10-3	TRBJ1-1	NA	CAISSGGNTEAFF	TGTGCCATCAGCTCGGGGGGGAACACTGAAGCTTTCTTT
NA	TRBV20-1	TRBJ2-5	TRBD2	CSASSSGGSGETQYF	TGCAGTGCTAGTTCTAGCGGGGGCTCGGGGGAGACCCAGTACTTC
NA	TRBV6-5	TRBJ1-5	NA	CASSAGFNQPQHF	TGTGCCAGCTCTGCAGGGTTCAATCAGCCCCAGCATTTT
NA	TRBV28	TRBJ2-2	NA	CASTGGTNTGELFF	TGTGCCAGCACCGGGGGGACAAACACCGGGGAGCTGTTTTTT
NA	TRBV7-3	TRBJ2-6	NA	CASSRAGGSGANVLTF	TGTGCCAGCAGCCGGGCGGGCGGCTCTGGGGCCAACGTCCTGACTTTC
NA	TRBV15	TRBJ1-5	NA	CATSRDQGQPQHF	TGTGCCACCAGCAGAGATCAGGGACAGCCCCAGCATTTT
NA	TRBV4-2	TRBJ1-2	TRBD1	CASSHPWGTGDYGYTF	TGTGCCAGCAGCCACCCCTGGGGGACAGGGGATTATGGCTACACCTTC
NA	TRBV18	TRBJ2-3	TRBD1	CASSPTGTGTDTQYF	TGTGCCAGCTCACCTACCGGGACAGGGACGGATACGCAGTATTTT
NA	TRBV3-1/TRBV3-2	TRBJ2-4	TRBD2	CASSQGGSGSISAIQYF	TGTGCCAGCAGCCAAGGAGGTAGCGGGTCAATTTCGGCCATTCAGTACTTC
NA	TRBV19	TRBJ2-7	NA	CASSATPRVSYEQYF	TGTGCCAGTAGTGCTACTCCTAGAGTGTCCTACGAGCAGTACTTC
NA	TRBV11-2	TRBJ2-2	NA	CASSLRGSTGELFF	TGTGCCAGCAGCCTGCGGGGTTCCACCGGGGAGCTGTTTTTT
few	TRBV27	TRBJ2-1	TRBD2	CASSFLSGTSLNEQFF	TGTGCCAGCAGTTTCCTTTCTGGGACTAGCCTCAATGAGCAGTTCTTC
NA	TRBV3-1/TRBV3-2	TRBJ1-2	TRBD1	CATQRTGGFPRTYGYTF	TGTGCCACCCAGAGGACAGGGGGCTTCCCGAGGACCTATGGCTACACCTTC
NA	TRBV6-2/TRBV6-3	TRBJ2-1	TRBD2	CASSYRDYPGGDEQFF	TGTGCCAGCAGTTACAGGGACTACCCCGGTGGGGATGAGCAGTTCTTC
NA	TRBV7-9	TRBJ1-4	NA	CASSFPLATNEKLFF	TGTGCCAGCAGCTTCCCCCTTGCAACTAATGAAAAACTGTTTTTT
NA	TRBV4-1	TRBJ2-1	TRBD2	CASSQDGTSYNEQFF	TGCGCCAGCAGCCAAGACGGGACTAGTTACAATGAGCAGTTCTTC
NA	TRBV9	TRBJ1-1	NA	CASSVADYAEAFF	TGTGCCAGCAGCGTGGCGGATTACGCTGAAGCTTTCTTT
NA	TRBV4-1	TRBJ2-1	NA	CASSQEISTSYNEQFF	TGCGCCAGCAGCCAAGAAATCAGTACCTCCTACAATGAGCAGTTCTTC
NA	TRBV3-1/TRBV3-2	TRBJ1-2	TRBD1	CASSQGGQGVSYGYTF	TGTGCCAGCAGCCAAGGGGGACAGGGGGTTAGCTATGGCTACACCTTC
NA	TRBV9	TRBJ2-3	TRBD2	CASSPKLAGGEDTQYF	TGTGCCAGCAGCCCTAAACTAGCGGGAGGGGAAGATACGCAGTATTTT
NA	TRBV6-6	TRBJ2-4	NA	CASSYPQGVGDIQYF	TGTGCCAGCAGTTACCCACAGGGAGTCGGTGACATTCAGTACTTC
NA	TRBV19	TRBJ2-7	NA	CASSIDRDAGAYEQYF	TGTGCCAGTAGTATAGATCGAGATGCAGGGGCCTACGAGCAGTACTTC
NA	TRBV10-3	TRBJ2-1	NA	CAISSYNEQFF	TGTGCCATATCTAGTTACAATGAGCAGTTCTTC
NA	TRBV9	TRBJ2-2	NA	CASSLRGGALNTGELFF	TGTGCCAGCAGCCTCAGGGGAGGGGCCCTGAACACCGGGGAGCTGTTTTTT
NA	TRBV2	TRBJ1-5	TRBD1	CASSVQGQGYQPQHF	TGTGCCAGCAGTGTTCAGGGACAGGGATATCAGCCCCAGCATTTT
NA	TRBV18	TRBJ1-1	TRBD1	CASSPWGQEAFF	TGTGCCAGCTCACCATGGGGACAGGAAGCTTTCTTT
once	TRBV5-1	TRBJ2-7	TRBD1	CASSFGQGTYEQYF	TGCGCCAGCAGCTTTGGACAGGGCACATACGAGCAGTACTTC
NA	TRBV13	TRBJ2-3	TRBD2	CASKMGGGATDTQYF	TGTGCCAGCAAGATGGGCGGGGGGGCCACAGATACGCAGTATTTT
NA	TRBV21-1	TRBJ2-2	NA	CASSKDLRDRRSNTGELFF	TGTGCCAGCAGCAAAGACTTGAGGGACAGGCGATCGAACACCGGGGAGCTGTTTTTT
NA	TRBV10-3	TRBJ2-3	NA	CAIRDSPDTQYF	TGTGCCATCAGGGACAGCCCAGATACGCAGTATTTT
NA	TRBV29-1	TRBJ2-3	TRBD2	CSVSGDRTDTQYF	TGCAGCGTCAGCGGGGATCGCACAGATACGCAGTATTTT
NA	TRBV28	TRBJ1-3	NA	CASSFLSGNTIYF	TGTGCCAGCAGTTTTCTTTCTGGAAACACCATATATTTT
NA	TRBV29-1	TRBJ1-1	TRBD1	CSVGGGGNTEAFF	TGCAGCGTTGGTGGAGGGGGCAACACTGAAGCTTTCTTT
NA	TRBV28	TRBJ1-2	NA	CASSTGSGYTF	TGTGCCAGCAGTACGGGTTCAGGCTACACCTTC
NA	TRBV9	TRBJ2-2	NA	CASSVSGGGGLFF	TGTGCCAGCAGCGTATCCGGGGGAGGAGGACTGTTTTTT
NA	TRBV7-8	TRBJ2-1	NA	CASSPMSGPFNEQFF	TGTGCCAGCAGCCCCATGTCAGGGCCCTTCAATGAGCAGTTCTTC
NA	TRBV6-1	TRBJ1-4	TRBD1	CASSVMGQPATNEKLFF	TGTGCCAGCAGTGTGATGGGACAGCCTGCAACTAATGAAAAACTGTTTTTT
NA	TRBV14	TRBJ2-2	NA	CASSQPAPSRRGTGELFF	TGTGCCAGCAGCCAGCCCGCCCCTAGCCGGAGAGGTACCGGGGAGCTGTTTTTT
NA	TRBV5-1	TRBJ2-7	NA	CASRQEGDEQYF	TGCGCCAGCAGACAAGAGGGGGACGAGCAGTACTTC
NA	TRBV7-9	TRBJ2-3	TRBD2	CASSLGTSGITDTQYF	TGTGCCAGCAGCTTAGGGACTAGCGGTATCACAGATACGCAGTATTTT
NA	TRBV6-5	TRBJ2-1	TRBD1	CASSYGTGSNEQFF	TGTGCCAGCAGTTACGGGACAGGGTCTAATGAGCAGTTCTTC
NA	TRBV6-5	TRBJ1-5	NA	CASMVRGAQPQHF	TGTGCCAGCATGGTCCGGGGGGCTCAGCCCCAGCATTTT
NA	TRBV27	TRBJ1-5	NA	CASSLSGGGMGQPQHF	TGTGCCAGCAGTTTATCAGGGGGAGGGATGGGTCAGCCCCAGCATTTT
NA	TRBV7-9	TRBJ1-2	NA	CASSRMGALAGYGYTF	TGTGCCAGCAGCCGAATGGGGGCCCTAGCGGGCTATGGCTACACCTTC
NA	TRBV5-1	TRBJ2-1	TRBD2	CASSSWTSGGPPNEQFF	TGCGCCAGCAGCTCCTGGACTAGCGGGGGACCTCCCAATGAGCAGTTCTTC
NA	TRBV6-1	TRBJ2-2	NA	CASSEFLSTQNTGELFF	TGTGCCAGCAGTGAGTTTTTGTCAACTCAAAACACCGGGGAGCTGTTTTTT
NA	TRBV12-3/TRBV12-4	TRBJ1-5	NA	CASSLGGPAAQHF	TGTGCCAGCAGTTTAGGAGGGCCGGCGGCCCAGCATTTT
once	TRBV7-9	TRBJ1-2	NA	CASALKARDYGYTF	TGTGCCAGCGCCTTAAAGGCACGGGATTATGGCTACACCTTC
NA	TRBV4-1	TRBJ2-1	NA	CASSQDPAVAYNEQFF	TGCGCCAGCAGCCAAGATCCAGCGGTAGCCTACAATGAGCAGTTCTTC